This T cell receptor (beta chain) was recorded in a study of T cell responses to AZD1222 COVID-19 vaccine. The germline gives CDR1 ENHRY, CDR2 SYGVKD. This CDR3 has 11 amino acids. With 10 bases clipped from V and 5 bases from J, the junction kept 4 bases outside the gene matches. Repertoires were generated with immunoSEQ multiplex PCR, while TCRdb's copy carries only in-frame clones and drops some. The table has approximately 150,000 clones, roughly 86% seen once; the top ten hold 5% to 5.5%. Of note for this clone: Its specificity is not known.

Study-wide points: Across spike, vaccine-associated CD4 TCRs were found, dominant at 160-218 and 743-854. Among spike-specific TCRs, nearly half reportedly target unmutated variant regions.

Here the sequenced sample was peripheral blood, taken 28 days after the second AZD1222 dose. The TCR was taken from an adult who received the AZD1222 COVID-19 vaccine. V is TRBV10-3 and J is TRBJ1-2; 7 nucleotides agree with TRBD1. The CDR3 loop is CATSDRYGYTF. The CDR3 DNA sequence: TGTGCCACCTCGGACAGGTATGGCTACACCTTC.